A selection of T cell receptor beta chains follows, all from one sample in a study of identical twins. TCRdb reprocessed the 5' RACE reads via MiXCR and lists one record per CDR3 protein. The profile covers about 900,000 distinct CDR3 sequences, with about 12% appearing a single time and around 1.5% taken by the ten largest. This sample was shared with a second study, whose subject was yellow fever vaccine responses in identical twins.

The sample consisted of PBMCs. All receptors come from a woman between 18 and 29 years old in good health. Each CDR3 is given with its conserved first and last residue. The D gene is left open where the match is weak. Not every row has a clone size; where given, it reads once, few, many or a size class.

v_call	j_call	d_call	clone_size	cdr3_aa	cdr3_nt
TRBV5-1	TRBJ2-3	TRBD2	many	CASSLALAGGPDTQYF	TGCGCCAGCAGCTTGGCCCTAGCGGGAGGGCCGGATACGCAGTATTTT
TRBV7-9	TRBJ2-5	-	-	CASSLGGGGQQETQYF	TGTGCCAGCAGCTTAGGTGGAGGGGGACAGCAAGAGACCCAGTACTTC
TRBV5-1	TRBJ2-1	-	-	CASTAGPSYNEQFF	TGCGCCAGTACCGCCGGGCCCTCGTACAATGAGCAGTTCTTC
TRBV24-1	TRBJ2-3	TRBD2	few	CATSETLGRTDTQYF	TGTGCCACCAGTGAAACCCTCGGGAGGACAGATACGCAGTATTTT
TRBV19	TRBJ2-7	TRBD2	few	CASSIVASGTYEQYF	TGTGCCAGTAGTATAGTTGCTAGCGGAACCTACGAGCAGTACTTC
TRBV29-1	TRBJ2-3	TRBD1	-	CSVGVDRDAAWGTDTQYF	TGCAGCGTTGGTGTCGACAGGGACGCCGCCTGGGGCACAGATACGCAGTATTTT
TRBV15	TRBJ2-3	-	few	CATSKDRTDTQYF	TGTGCCACCAGCAAAGACCGCACAGATACGCAGTATTTT
TRBV3-1	TRBJ2-1	TRBD1	few	CASSRGRIGTGSPYNEQFF	TGTGCCAGCAGCCGGGGGAGAATAGGGACAGGGTCACCCTACAATGAGCAGTTCTTC
TRBV12-3/TRBV12-4	TRBJ2-1	TRBD2	many	CASSLGLAASYNEQFF	TGTGCCAGCAGTTTAGGGCTAGCGGCATCCTACAATGAGCAGTTCTTC
TRBV9	TRBJ2-4	TRBD1	few	CASSATDRLAKNIQYF	TGTGCCAGCAGCGCTACGGACAGGCTAGCCAAAAACATTCAGTACTTC
TRBV5-1	TRBJ2-4	-	few	CASRAELAKNIQYF	TGCGCCAGCAGGGCCGAGCTAGCCAAAAACATTCAGTACTTC
TRBV5-1	TRBJ2-1	-	-	CASSLEGLGRVNEQFF	TGCGCCAGCAGCTTGGAGGGTCTAGGGCGTGTCAATGAGCAGTTCTTC
TRBV11-2	TRBJ2-5	-	-	CASCGDIGHQETQYF	TGTGCCAGCTGCGGCGATATAGGACATCAAGAGACCCAGTACTTC
TRBV11-2	TRBJ2-1	TRBD2	few	CASSLASGIIREQFF	TGTGCCAGCAGCTTAGCTAGCGGGATCATTCGGGAGCAGTTCTTC
TRBV9	TRBJ2-1	TRBD2	-	CASSPSGNNNEQFF	TGTGCCAGCAGCCCTAGCGGGAACAACAATGAGCAGTTCTTC
TRBV20-1	TRBJ2-1	-	few	CSASVGVNEQFF	TGCAGTGCTAGCGTCGGGGTGAATGAGCAGTTCTTC
TRBV6-4	TRBJ1-1	TRBD1	few	CASSKTGEAEAFF	TGTGCCAGCAGCAAGACAGGGGAGGCTGAAGCTTTCTTT
TRBV3-1	TRBJ2-6	TRBD2	-	CASSRRTSAGGGANVLTF	TGTGCCAGCAGCCGCCGGACTAGCGCGGGCGGTGGGGCCAACGTCCTGACTTTC
TRBV6-1	TRBJ1-1	-	few	CASSETIRPEAFF	TGTGCCAGCAGTGAAACCATCAGGCCTGAGGCTTTCTTT
TRBV24-1	TRBJ2-4	-	-	CATSDLGTSDLAKNIQYF	TGTGCCACCAGTGACCTCGGGACGTCCGATTTAGCCAAAAACATTCAGTACTTC
TRBV5-1	TRBJ2-5	-	-	CASSLEGTPRETQYF	TGCGCCAGCAGCTTGGAGGGGACCCCGAGAGAGACCCAGTACTTC
TRBV12-3/TRBV12-4	TRBJ2-1	-	few	CASSLSQGNSYNEQFF	TGTGCCAGCAGTTTAAGTCAGGGCAACTCCTACAATGAGCAGTTCTTC
TRBV5-1	TRBJ2-2	-	few	CASSPVDPGELFF	TGCGCCAGCAGCCCCGTAGACCCCGGGGAGCTGTTTTTT
TRBV20-1	TRBJ1-2	TRBD1	few	CSARGQIANYGYTF	TGCAGTGCCAGGGGACAGATTGCTAACTATGGCTACACCTTC
TRBV24-1	TRBJ2-2	-	few	CATSPGQINTGELFF	TGTGCCACCAGTCCCGGACAAATAAACACCGGGGAGCTGTTTTTT
TRBV10-3	TRBJ2-3	TRBD1	few	CAISEDRVNTDTQYF	TGTGCCATCAGTGAAGACAGGGTGAACACAGATACGCAGTATTTT
TRBV4-1	TRBJ2-5	TRBD1	few	CASSQDLRGLQETQYF	TGCGCCAGCAGCCAAGATTTGAGGGGGCTTCAAGAGACCCAGTACTTC
TRBV4-1	TRBJ2-6	TRBD1	many	CASSPQDRGVGSGANVLTF	TGCGCCAGCAGCCCCCAAGACAGGGGAGTTGGCTCTGGGGCCAACGTCCTGACTTTC
TRBV11-1	TRBJ2-1	TRBD2	-	CASSLGPGGGAHNEQFF	TGTGCCAGCAGCTTAGGGCCAGGCGGGGGGGCCCACAATGAGCAGTTCTTC
TRBV11-2	TRBJ2-1	TRBD2	few	CASSIRTSGMSYNEQFF	TGTGCCAGCAGCATCCGGACTAGCGGGATGTCCTACAATGAGCAGTTCTTC
TRBV9	TRBJ2-1	-	few	CASSLGNGNYNEQFF	TGTGCCAGCAGCCTCGGTAATGGCAACTACAATGAGCAGTTCTTC
TRBV28	TRBJ2-3	-	-	CASRSWGTTDTQYF	TGTGCCAGCAGATCCTGGGGAACCACAGATACGCAGTATTTT
TRBV4-1	TRBJ1-1	TRBD1	few	CASSQRGTGGWDTEAFF	TGCGCCAGCAGCCAAAGGGGGACAGGGGGCTGGGACACTGAAGCTTTCTTT
TRBV27	TRBJ2-1	-	-	CASRRGTLNEQFF	TGTGCCAGCAGGCGTGGGACTCTCAATGAGCAGTTCTTC
TRBV12-5	TRBJ2-1	TRBD2	-	CASGLTGTSANEQFF	TGTGCTAGTGGTCTCACCGGGACTAGCGCCAATGAGCAGTTCTTC
TRBV15	TRBJ1-5	-	-	CATSRAGTNQPQHF	TGTGCCACCAGCAGAGCGGGAACCAATCAGCCCCAGCATTTT
TRBV2	TRBJ1-1	-	few	CASSEWGQLNTEAFF	TGTGCCAGCAGTGAATGGGGGCAGCTCAACACTGAAGCTTTCTTT
TRBV7-8	TRBJ2-1	TRBD2	-	CASSLAGGTGSYNEQFF	TGTGCCAGCAGCTTAGCGGGGGGGACCGGCTCCTACAATGAGCAGTTCTTC
TRBV7-9	TRBJ1-1	-	few	CASSLVVGEGTEAFF	TGTGCCAGCAGCTTAGTGGTAGGCGAGGGGACTGAAGCTTTCTTT
TRBV4-1	TRBJ2-5	TRBD1	once	CASSRSPGTGALVTQYF	TGCGCCAGCAGCAGAAGCCCCGGGACAGGGGCCTTGGTGACCCAGTACTTC
TRBV6-5	TRBJ2-1	TRBD1	-	CASSYEARPGGNEQFF	TGTGCCAGCAGTTACGAAGCGCGCCCAGGGGGCAATGAGCAGTTCTTC
TRBV7-8	TRBJ2-1	-	-	CASSSLIAEGYEQFF	TGTGCCAGCAGCTCGCTCATAGCGGAGGGCTATGAGCAGTTCTTC
TRBV12-3/TRBV12-4	TRBJ2-4	TRBD1	-	CASSYRDSKNIQYF	TGTGCCAGCAGCTATAGGGACAGCAAAAACATTCAGTACTTC
TRBV29-1	TRBJ2-7	TRBD1	-	CSVDPGTGRYGINEQYF	TGCAGCGTTGACCCGGGGACAGGGCGGTATGGGATTAACGAGCAGTACTTC
TRBV20-1	TRBJ2-3	-	many	CSARTSLDTQYF	TGCAGTGCTAGAACTAGTCTGGATACGCAGTATTTT
TRBV6-2/TRBV6-3	TRBJ1-1	-	-	CASTKQDFGVTEAFF	TGTGCCAGCACCAAACAGGATTTCGGGGTCACTGAAGCTTTCTTT
TRBV2	TRBJ1-5	-	-	CASSERSKGGSGNQPQHF	TGTGCCAGCAGTGAACGCTCGAAGGGGGGCTCGGGCAATCAGCCCCAGCATTTT
TRBV12-3/TRBV12-4	TRBJ2-5	-	few	CASSLGLSFGPGETQYF	TGTGCCAGCAGTTTGGGGCTCTCCTTTGGGCCGGGGGAGACCCAGTACTTC
TRBV11-1	TRBJ1-4	-	-	CATTGGDNEKLSF	TGTGCGACAACGGGTGGGGATAATGAAAAACTGTCTTTT
TRBV12-3/TRBV12-4	TRBJ2-1	-	many	CASSLGQGLFF	TGTGCCAGCAGTTTAGGGCAGGGGTTGTTCTTC
TRBV4-1	TRBJ2-4	TRBD2	few	CASSQDWTSGAKNIQYF	TGCGCCAGCAGCCAAGATTGGACTAGCGGGGCCAAAAACATTCAGTACTTC
TRBV14	TRBJ1-2	-	few	CASSQLGENYGYTF	TGTGCCAGCAGCCAATTAGGGGAGAACTATGGCTACACCTTC
TRBV2	TRBJ2-1	-	few	CASMGLPSYNEQFF	TGTGCCAGCATGGGACTGCCTTCCTACAATGAGCAGTTCTTC
TRBV11-2	TRBJ2-3	-	many	CASSQGPSKATDTQYF	TGTGCCAGCAGCCAAGGGCCCAGCAAGGCTACAGATACGCAGTATTTT
TRBV13	TRBJ2-1	TRBD2	-	CACSITLAGGGFVREQFF	TGTGCCTGCAGCATCACATTAGCGGGAGGGGGTTTTGTCCGTGAGCAGTTCTTC